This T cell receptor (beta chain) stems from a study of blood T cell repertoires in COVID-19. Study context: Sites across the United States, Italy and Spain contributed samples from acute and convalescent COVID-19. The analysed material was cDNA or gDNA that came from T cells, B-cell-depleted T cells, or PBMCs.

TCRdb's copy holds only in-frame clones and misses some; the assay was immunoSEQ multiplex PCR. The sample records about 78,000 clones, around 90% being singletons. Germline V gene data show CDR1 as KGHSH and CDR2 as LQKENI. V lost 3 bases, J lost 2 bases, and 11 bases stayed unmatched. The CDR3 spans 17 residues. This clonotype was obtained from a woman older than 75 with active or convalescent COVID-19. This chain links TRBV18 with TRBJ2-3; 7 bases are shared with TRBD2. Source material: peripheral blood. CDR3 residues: CASSPMAGVTHTDTQYF. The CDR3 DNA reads TGTGCCAGCTCACCCATGGCGGGAGTTACCCACACAGATACGCAGTATTTT.